What follows is one TCR beta chain and its context. Its target is unknown. Other DNA sequences of this sample code for an identical CDR3. CDR1 and CDR2 from the germline V gene are SGHRS and YFSETQ. The ends were cut back, 4 bases at V and 0 bases at J, with 6 bases in the middle. CDR3 length: 13 amino acids. This specimen belongs to a study of shared clonotypes between healthy human individuals. Study results and limitations: Clonotypes not shared had lower generation probabilities than those common to all four donors.

TCRdb's table, derived via immunoSEQ multiplex PCR, lists solely in-frame clones and lacks some. The table includes 2.5 million or so clones, about 92% detected once. This TCR came from a man younger than 30 in good health. What was sequenced was naive CD4+ T cells sorted from blood. Subset: CD45RA+ positively selected. The rearrangement joins TRBV5-1 to TRBJ2-3; no reliable D call. CDR3 nucleotide sequence: TGCGCCAGCAGCCCAGCTAGCACAGATACGCAGTATTTT. It yields the protein CASSPASTDTQYF.